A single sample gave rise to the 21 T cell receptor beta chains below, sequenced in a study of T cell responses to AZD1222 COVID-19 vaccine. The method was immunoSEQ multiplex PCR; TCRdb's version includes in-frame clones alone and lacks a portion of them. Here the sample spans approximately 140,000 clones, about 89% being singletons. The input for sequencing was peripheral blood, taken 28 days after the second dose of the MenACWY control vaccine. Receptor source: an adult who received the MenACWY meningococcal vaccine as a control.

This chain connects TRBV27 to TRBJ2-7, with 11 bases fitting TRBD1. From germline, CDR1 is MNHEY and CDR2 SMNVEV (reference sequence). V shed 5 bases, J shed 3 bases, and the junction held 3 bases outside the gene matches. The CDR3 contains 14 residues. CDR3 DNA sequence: TGTGCCAGCAGTAGGACAGGGGGCTTCTACGAGCAGTACTTC. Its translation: CASSRTGGFYEQYF.

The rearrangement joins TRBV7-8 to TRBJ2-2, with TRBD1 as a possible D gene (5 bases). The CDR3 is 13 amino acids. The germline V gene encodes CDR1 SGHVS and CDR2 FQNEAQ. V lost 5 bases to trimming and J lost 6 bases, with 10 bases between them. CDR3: CASSPGLAGELFF. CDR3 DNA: TGTGCCAGCAGCCCAGGGTTGGCCGGGGAGCTGTTTTTT.

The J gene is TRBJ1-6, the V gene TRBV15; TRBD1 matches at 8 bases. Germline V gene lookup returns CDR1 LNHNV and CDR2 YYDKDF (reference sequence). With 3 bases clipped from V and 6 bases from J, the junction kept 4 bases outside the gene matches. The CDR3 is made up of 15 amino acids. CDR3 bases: TGTGCCACCAGCAGCGAAGACAGGGGTAATTCACCCCTCCACTTT. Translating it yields CATSSEDRGNSPLHF. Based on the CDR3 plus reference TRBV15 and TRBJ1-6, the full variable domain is DAMVIQNPRYQVTQFGKPVTLSCSQTLNHNVMYWYQQKSSQAPKLLFHYYDKDFNNEADTPDNFQSRRPNTSFCFLDIRSPGLGDTAMYLCATSSEDRGNSPLHFGNGTRLTVT.

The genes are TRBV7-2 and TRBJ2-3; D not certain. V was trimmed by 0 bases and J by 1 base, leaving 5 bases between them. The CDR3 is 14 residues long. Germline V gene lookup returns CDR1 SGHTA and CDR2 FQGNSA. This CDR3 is CASSLATGTDTQYF. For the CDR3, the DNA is TGTGCCAGCAGCTTAGCGACGGGCACAGATACGCAGTATTTT.

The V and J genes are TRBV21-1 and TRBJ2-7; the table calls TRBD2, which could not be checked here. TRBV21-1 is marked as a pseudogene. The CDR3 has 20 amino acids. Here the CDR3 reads CASRKTGAPGLAGVGDEQYF. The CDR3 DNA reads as TGTGCCAGCAGGAAAACAGGGGCCCCGGGACTAGCGGGAGTTGGCGACGAGCAGTACTTC.

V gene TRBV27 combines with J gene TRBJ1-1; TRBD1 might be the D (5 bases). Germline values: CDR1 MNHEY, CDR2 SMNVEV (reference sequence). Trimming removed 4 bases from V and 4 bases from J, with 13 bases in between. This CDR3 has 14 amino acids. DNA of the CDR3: TGTGCCAGCAGTTCCCAGGAGGGGCTCACTGAAGCTTTCTTT. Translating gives CASSSQEGLTEAFF.

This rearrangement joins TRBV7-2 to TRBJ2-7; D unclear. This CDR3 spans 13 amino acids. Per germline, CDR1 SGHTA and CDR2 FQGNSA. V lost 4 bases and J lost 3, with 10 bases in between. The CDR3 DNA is TGTGCCAGCAGCTCCTCCTCGGACTACGAGCAGTACTTC. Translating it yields CASSSSSDYEQYF.

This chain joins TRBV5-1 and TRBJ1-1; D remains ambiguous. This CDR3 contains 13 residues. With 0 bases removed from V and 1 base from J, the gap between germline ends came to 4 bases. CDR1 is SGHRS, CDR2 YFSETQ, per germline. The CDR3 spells CASSLEGNTEAFF. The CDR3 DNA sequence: TGCGCCAGCAGCTTGGAGGGGAACACTGAAGCTTTCTTT. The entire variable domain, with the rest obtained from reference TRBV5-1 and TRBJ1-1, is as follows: KAGVTQTPRYLIKTRGQQVTLSCSPISGHRSVSWYQQTPGQGLQFLFEYFSETQRNKGNFPGRFSGRQFSNSRSEMNVSTLELGDSALYLCASSLEGNTEAFFGQGTRLTVV.

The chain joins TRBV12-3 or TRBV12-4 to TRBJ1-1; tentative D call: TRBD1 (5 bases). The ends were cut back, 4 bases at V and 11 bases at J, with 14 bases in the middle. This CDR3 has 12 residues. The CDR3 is CASSSSGTGAFF. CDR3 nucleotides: TGTGCCAGCAGTTCGTCCGGGACTGGTGCTTTCTTT.

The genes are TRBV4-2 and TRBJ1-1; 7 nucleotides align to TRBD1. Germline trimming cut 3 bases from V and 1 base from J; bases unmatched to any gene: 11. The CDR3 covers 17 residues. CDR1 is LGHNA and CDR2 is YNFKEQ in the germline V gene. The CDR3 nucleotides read TGTGCCAGCAGCCAGATTAGGCCAGGACAGGCGAACACTGAAGCTTTCTTT. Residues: CASSQIRPGQANTEAFF.

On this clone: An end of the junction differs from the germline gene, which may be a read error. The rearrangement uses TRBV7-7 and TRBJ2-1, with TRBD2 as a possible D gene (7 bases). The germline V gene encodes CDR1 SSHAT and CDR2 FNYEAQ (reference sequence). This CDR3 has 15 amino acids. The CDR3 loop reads CASSPTTPPGGEQFF. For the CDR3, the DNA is TGTGCTAGCAGCCCTACTACCCCTCCGGGGGGCGAGCAGTTCTTC.

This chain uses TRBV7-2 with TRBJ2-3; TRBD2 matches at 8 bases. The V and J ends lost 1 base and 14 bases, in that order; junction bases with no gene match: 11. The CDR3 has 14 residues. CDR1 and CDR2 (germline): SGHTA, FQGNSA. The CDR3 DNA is TGTGCCAGCAGCTTAGAGGGGGGACTAGGGAACCGGTATTTT. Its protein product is CASSLEGGLGNRYF. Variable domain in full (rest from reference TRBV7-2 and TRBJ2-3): GAGVSQSPSNKVTEKGKDVELRCDPISGHTALYWYRQSLGQGLEFLIYFQGNSAPDKSGLPSDRFSAERTGGSVSTLTIQRTQQEDSAVYLCASSLEGGLGNRYFGPGTRLTVL.

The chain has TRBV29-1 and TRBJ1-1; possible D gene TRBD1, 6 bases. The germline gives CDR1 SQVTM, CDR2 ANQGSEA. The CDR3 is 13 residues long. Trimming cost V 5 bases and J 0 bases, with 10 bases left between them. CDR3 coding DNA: TGCAGCGTTTCTGACAGGCTGAACACTGAAGCTTTCTTT. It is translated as CSVSDRLNTEAFF.

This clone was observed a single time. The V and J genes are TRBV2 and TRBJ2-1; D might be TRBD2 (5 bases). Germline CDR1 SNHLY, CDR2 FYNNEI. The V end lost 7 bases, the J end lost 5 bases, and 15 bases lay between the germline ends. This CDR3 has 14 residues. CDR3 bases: TGTGCCAGCAACCAGTGGGGAGATAACAATGAGCAGTTCTTC. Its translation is CASNQWGDNNEQFF.

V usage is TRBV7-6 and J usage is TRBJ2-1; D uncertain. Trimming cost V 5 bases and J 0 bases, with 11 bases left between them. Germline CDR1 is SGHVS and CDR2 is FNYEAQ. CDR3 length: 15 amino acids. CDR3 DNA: TGTGCCAGCAGCGTAGTTCGGAGCTCCTACAATGAGCAGTTCTTC. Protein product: CASSVVRSSYNEQFF.

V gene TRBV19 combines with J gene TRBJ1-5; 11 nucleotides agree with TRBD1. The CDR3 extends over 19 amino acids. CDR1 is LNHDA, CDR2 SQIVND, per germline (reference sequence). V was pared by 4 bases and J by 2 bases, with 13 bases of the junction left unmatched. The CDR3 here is CASSTLDRGHRSGNQPQHF. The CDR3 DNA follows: TGTGCCAGTAGTACCCTGGACAGGGGGCATCGTTCTGGCAATCAGCCCCAGCATTTT.

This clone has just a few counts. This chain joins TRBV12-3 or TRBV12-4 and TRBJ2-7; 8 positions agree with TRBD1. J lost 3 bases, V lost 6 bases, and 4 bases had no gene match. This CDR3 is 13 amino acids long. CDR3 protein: CASRRQGNYEQYF. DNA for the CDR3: TGTGCCAGCAGGAGACAGGGGAACTACGAGCAGTACTTC.

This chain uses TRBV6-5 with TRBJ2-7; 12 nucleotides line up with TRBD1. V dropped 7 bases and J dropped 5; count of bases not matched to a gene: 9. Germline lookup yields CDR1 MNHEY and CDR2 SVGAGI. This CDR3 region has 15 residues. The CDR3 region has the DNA TGTGCCAGCACCCGGGGGGGACAGGGGGCAAACGAGCAGTACTTC. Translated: CASTRGGQGANEQYF.

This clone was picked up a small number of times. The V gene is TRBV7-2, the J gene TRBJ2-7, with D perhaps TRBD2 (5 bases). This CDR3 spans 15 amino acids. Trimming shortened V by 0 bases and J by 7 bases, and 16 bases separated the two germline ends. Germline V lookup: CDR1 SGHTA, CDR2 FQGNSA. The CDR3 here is CASSLAPGWAREQYF. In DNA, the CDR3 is TGTGCCAGCAGCTTAGCCCCGGGGTGGGCTCGGGAGCAGTACTTC.

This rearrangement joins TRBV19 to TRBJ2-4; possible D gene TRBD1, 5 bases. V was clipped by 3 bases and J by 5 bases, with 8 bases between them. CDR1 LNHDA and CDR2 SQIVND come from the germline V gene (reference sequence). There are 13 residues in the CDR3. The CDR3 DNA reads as TGTGCCAGTAGTATCCAGACAGAAAACATTCAGTACTTC. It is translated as CASSIQTENIQYF.

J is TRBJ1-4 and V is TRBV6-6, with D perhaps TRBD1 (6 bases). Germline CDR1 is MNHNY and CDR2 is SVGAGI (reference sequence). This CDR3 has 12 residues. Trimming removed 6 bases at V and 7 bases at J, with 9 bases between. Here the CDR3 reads CASRGGGEKLFF. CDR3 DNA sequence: TGTGCCAGCAGGGGGGGCGGTGAAAAACTGTTTTTT.